This passage covers 18 T cell receptor beta chains from one sample sequenced in a study of blood T cell repertoires in COVID-19. Using immunoSEQ multiplex PCR, the repertoire was profiled, and TCRdb retains in-frame clones only, with some absent. The data hold more than 200,000 clones, with around nine tenths observed a single time. Sequenced: PBMCs or T cells enriched from blood (not recorded which). These receptors were taken from a man aged 25 to 45 who had recovered from COVID-19.

This sequence joins TRBV9 and TRBJ1-5; TRBD1 agrees at 9 bases. Germline lookup yields CDR1 SGDLS and CDR2 YYNGEE. Trimming removed 0 bases from V and 5 bases from J; junction bases left unmatched: 3. The CDR3 contains 15 residues. The CDR3 loop is CASSVGGQGDQPQHF. The CDR3 nucleotides read TGTGCCAGCAGCGTAGGGGGACAGGGAGATCAGCCCCAGCATTTT.

The J gene is TRBJ2-3, the V gene TRBV25-1; possibly TRBD1 for D (6 bases). Germline lookup yields CDR1 MGHDK and CDR2 SYGVNS. The V and J ends lost 6 bases and 4 bases respectively, with 17 bases between them. The CDR3 loop spans 15 amino acids. CDR3 region: CASRTDRPAPDTQYF. The CDR3 DNA is TGTGCCAGCAGAACTGACAGGCCGGCCCCAGATACGCAGTATTTT.

The V and J genes are TRBV4-2 and TRBJ2-3; 7 bases are shared with TRBD2. Trimming at V came to 5 bases and at J to 3 bases, leaving 11 bases not matched to a gene. CDR1 LGHNA and CDR2 YNFKEQ come from the germline V gene. The CDR3 length is 16 residues. DNA for the CDR3: TGTGCCAGCAGCTCCCTGGGGGGGAGTTTTACAGATACGCAGTATTTT. Translating it yields CASSSLGGSFTDTQYF.

The count of this clone is one. The rearrangement uses TRBV29-1 and TRBJ1-1, with 7 bases matching TRBD1. CDR1 and CDR2 (germline): SQVTM, ANQGSEA. The CDR3 spans 13 residues. After removal of 6 bases from V and 1 base from J, the junction contained 5 bases not matched to a gene. CDR3 sequence (DNA): TGCAGCGTGGCCGGGACAGAGAACACTGAAGCTTTCTTT. This encodes CSVAGTENTEAFF.

The V and J genes are TRBV5-4 and TRBJ2-5, with 7 positions matching TRBD1. The germline V gene encodes CDR1 SGHNT and CDR2 YYREEE (reference sequence). V shed 4 bases and J 2 bases; nucleotides not matched to a gene: 8. The CDR3 loop spans 15 amino acids. CDR3 DNA: TGTGCCAGCAGCATCCGACAGGGAATTCAAGAGACCCAGTACTTC. This sequence encodes CASSIRQGIQETQYF.

The V call is TRBV19, the J call TRBJ2-1; D is uncertain. V lost 3 bases to trimming and J lost 8 bases, with 14 bases between them. The germline V gene encodes CDR1 LNHDA and CDR2 SQIVND (reference sequence). The CDR3 contains 14 residues. CDR3 DNA: TGTGCCAGTAGTATTCGAATCTCCCGGGATGAGCAGTTCTTC. Amino acids: CASSIRISRDEQFF.

This chain links TRBV5-6 with TRBJ2-1; 8 bases line up with TRBD2. Germline V gene sequence: CDR1 SGHDT, CDR2 YYEEEE. The J segment lost 7 bases and the V segment lost 0 bases, leaving 9 bases of the junction unmatched. This CDR3 has 16 amino acids. CDR3 in DNA: TGTGCCAGCAGCTTGGGGGGGACTAGTTTAAGGAATGAGCAGTTCTTC. Translated, it gives CASSLGGTSLRNEQFF. Supplemented by reference TRBV5-6 and TRBJ2-1, the full variable domain reads DAGVTQSPTHLIKTRGQQVTLRCSPKSGHDTVSWYQQALGQGPQFIFQYYEEEERQRGNFPDRFSGHQFPNYSSELNVNALLLGDSALYLCASSLGGTSLRNEQFFGPGTRLTVL.

In DNA, the CDR3 is TGTGCCAGCAGCTCCCAGACTAGCGGGAGAAGTATAGGCTACGAGCAGTACTTC. This gives the protein CASSSQTSGRSIGYEQYF. The V call is TRBV7-2, the J call TRBJ2-7, with 12 bases matching TRBD2. Losses at the gene ends were 4 bases for V and 3 bases for J; bases not matched to a gene: 13. The CDR3 is made up of 18 amino acids. The germline V gene encodes CDR1 SGHTA and CDR2 FQGNSA.

V usage is TRBV5-4 and J usage is TRBJ2-1; the D is unclear. Germline V gene lookup returns CDR1 SGHNT and CDR2 YYREEE (reference sequence). The germline V and J ends were trimmed by 1 base and 9 bases, with 11 bases remaining between them. The CDR3 runs to 13 residues. The CDR3 spells CASSLPGRIEQFF. The CDR3 coding sequence is TGTGCCAGCAGCTTGCCGGGTAGGATTGAGCAGTTCTTC.

This clone was detected only a few times. V and J are TRBV6-5 and TRBJ1-2, with TRBD1 identical over 7 bases. The germline V gene encodes CDR1 MNHEY and CDR2 SVGAGI. This CDR3 has 13 residues. The ends lost 7 bases at V and 3 bases at J; junction bases unmatched: 5. The DNA for the CDR3 is TGTGCCAGCACCATACAGGGGTACTATGGCTACACCTTC. Protein product: CASTIQGYYGYTF.

V usage is TRBV5-8 and J usage is TRBJ1-4; D is undetermined. The CDR3 consists of 12 residues. Germline V gene data show CDR1 as SGHTS and CDR2 as YDEGEE. Deletions cut 5 bases from V and 5 bases from J, with 7 bases between. The CDR3 bases are TGTGCCAGCAGACCCGGGAATGAAAAACTGTTTTTT. Translation gives CASRPGNEKLFF.

The chain is built from TRBV18 and TRBJ1-2; 7 positions agree with TRBD1. There are 14 residues in the CDR3. Trimming cost V 3 bases and J 3 bases; bases outside gene matches: 4. CDR1 is KGHSH and CDR2 is LQKENI in the germline V gene. The CDR3 loop is CASSPGTEDYGYTF. As DNA, the CDR3 is TGTGCCAGCTCACCTGGGACAGAGGACTATGGCTACACCTTC. The full variable domain, with the rest looked up from reference TRBV18 and TRBJ1-2, is NAGVMQNPRHLVRRRGQEARLRCSPMKGHSHVYWYRQLPEEGLKFMVYLQKENIIDESGMPKERFSAEFPKEGPSILRIQQVVRGDSAAYFCASSPGTEDYGYTFGSGTRLTVV.

The CDR3 nucleotides read TGTGCCAGCAGCCAAAACAGGTGGCAAAACACCATATATTTT. This translates into CASSQNRWQNTIYF. The V and J genes are TRBV7-9 and TRBJ1-3; D is possibly TRBD1 (5 bases). Germline V gives CDR1 SEHNR, CDR2 FQNEAQ (reference sequence). The length of the CDR3 is 14 residues. V lost 5 bases and J 6 bases, leaving 14 bases between the germline ends.

The chain joins TRBV28 to TRBJ2-5; 11 positions agree with TRBD2. After removal of 4 bases from V and 3 bases from J, the junction contained 10 bases not matched to a gene. This CDR3 has 17 residues. The germline gives CDR1 MDHEN, CDR2 SYDVKM. In DNA form, the CDR3 reads TGTGCCAGCAGTTGGTGGCAAGGGACTAGCGGAAAAGAGACCCAGTACTTC. Protein: CASSWWQGTSGKETQYF.

The rearrangement links TRBV13 to TRBJ1-4, with TRBD1 matching 7 bases. Trimming cost V 4 bases and J 3 bases; bases outside gene matches: 5. This CDR3 has 15 amino acids. Germline loops: CDR1 PRHDT, CDR2 FYEKMQ (reference sequence). The CDR3 spells CASSSRGPANEKLFF. The CDR3 region has the DNA TGTGCCAGCAGCTCTAGGGGGCCAGCTAATGAAAAACTGTTTTTT.

The chain employs TRBV12-3 or TRBV12-4 and TRBJ1-2; a possible D gene is TRBD1 (5 bases). Trimming left V 6 bases short and J 4 bases short, with 12 bases between. This CDR3 is built from 13 residues. CDR3 coding DNA: TGTGCCAGCAGCCCTGGTGGGGCCTATGGCTACACCTTC. It translates to CASSPGGAYGYTF.

The V and J genes are TRBV21-1 and TRBJ1-5; TRBD1, the D gene given by the table, was not confirmed from the DNA. TRBV21-1 is tagged as a pseudogene. The CDR3 is 15 residues long. The CDR3 is CASSIGQRDNQPQHF. The CDR3 nucleotides are TGTGCCAGCAGCATCGGACAGCGTGACAATCAGCCCCAGCATTTT.

CDR3 sequence (DNA): TGTGCCAGCAGCCAAGACCCTTTCCGGGATGGCTACACCTTC. It is translated as CASSQDPFRDGYTF. This chain uses TRBV3-1 (or the pseudogene TRBV3-2) with TRBJ1-2, with D unclear. CDR1 LGHDT and CDR2 YNNKEL come from the germline V gene (reference sequence). The V and J ends lost 0 bases and 6 bases respectively, with 11 bases between them. CDR3 size: 14 residues.